The sequence of this T cell receptor beta chain was determined in a study of blood T cell dynamics during melanoma immunotherapy. A fixed DNA input of 350 ng was used per bulk PBMC sample. Measured with immunoSEQ multiplex PCR; TCRdb has only the in-frame clones, and not every one. Of approximately 9,800 clones listed, more than 85% are singletons. Time point indicated: week 3, after first cycle of checkpoint inhibitor. Sampling occurred pretreatment (T0) and at week 3 (W3), after cycle one of checkpoint blockade. At 12 weeks after first infusion, RECIST 1.1 defined response for most patients. Germline loops: CDR1 SGHAT, CDR2 FQNNGV. The CDR3 extends over 15 amino acids. J lost 3 bases, V lost 4 bases, and 5 bases had no gene match. Overall study findings and caveats: Clones driving repertoire changes may be melanoma-specific or general immune activation.

As for this clone: Its antigen remains unknown.

This TCR was sampled from a human donor with melanoma. The chain has TRBV11-2 and TRBJ1-5, with 8 bases lining up with TRBD1. Material: blood, obtained from a patient treated with checkpoint blockade. CDR3 in amino acids: CASSWGQELNQPQHF. For the CDR3, the DNA is TGTGCCAGCAGCTGGGGACAGGAACTCAATCAGCCCCAGCATTTT.